This is a list of T cell receptor beta chains from one sample in a study of T cells in tumors after PD-1 blockade. Some clones are missing from TCRdb's copy, which holds only in-frame ones; the method was immunoSEQ multiplex PCR. The sample includes about 60,000 clones, around two thirds seen only once; the top ten take 4.7%. The sequencing here drew on PBMCs, taken after anti-PD-1 treatment. The receptors were gathered from a human donor with basal cell carcinoma. The CDR3 runs from the conserved cysteine through the conserved F or W. A D gene is named only where the DNA matches it firmly. A row's size may be missing; if present it is once, few, many or a size class.

NA	NA	TRBV29-1	TRBJ1-2	13	TGCAGCGTCACAGGGACTGTGAGCTATGGCTACACCTTC	CSVTGTVSYGYTF
TRBD1	NA	TRBV5-1	TRBJ1-4	15	TGCGCCAGCAGCTTGGGGGACAGGGGGTTTGAAAAACTGTTTTTT	CASSLGDRGFEKLFF
NA	NA	TRBV5-1	TRBJ2-5	14	TGCGCCAGCAGCTTTCTGCAAGGCCAAGAGACCCAGTACTTC	CASSFLQGQETQYF
TRBD1	NA	TRBV19	TRBJ2-1	17	TGTGCCAGTAGTATAGATAGGACAGGGGGATCCTACAATGAGCAGTTCTTC	CASSIDRTGGSYNEQFF
NA	NA	TRBV9	TRBJ2-1	13	TGTGCCAGCAGCGTCAGCGTTCGCGATGAGCAGTTCTTC	CASSVSVRDEQFF
NA	once	TRBV4-2	TRBJ1-5	15	TGTGCCAGCAGCCAAGAATACTTTGGGGTCCAGCCCCAGCATTTT	CASSQEYFGVQPQHF
NA	NA	TRBV13	TRBJ2-2	13	TGTGCCAGCAGCCAGACACCGACCGGGGAGCTGTTTTTT	CASSQTPTGELFF
NA	NA	TRBV18	TRBJ2-5	12	TGTGCCAGCTCACCACTCGACGGGACGGAGTACTTC	CASSPLDGTEYF
TRBD1	NA	TRBV6-4	TRBJ2-2	15	TGTGCCAGCATAACAGGGGGCGAAGACACCGGGGAGCTGTTTTTT	CASITGGEDTGELFF
TRBD1	once	TRBV6-5	TRBJ1-2	16	TGTGCCAGCAGTTCCAGGGGACAGGGGATCAACTATGGCTACACCTTC	CASSSRGQGINYGYTF
NA	NA	TRBV9	TRBJ2-5	14	TGTGCCAGCAGCGTAGGCCGCTTCCAAGAGACCCAGTACTTC	CASSVGRFQETQYF
TRBD2	once	TRBV3-1/TRBV3-2	TRBJ2-5	17	TGTGCCAGCAGCCCCGGACTAGCGGGGGGGCCACGAGAGACCCAGTACTTC	CASSPGLAGGPRETQYF
NA	NA	TRBV7-9	TRBJ2-5	12	TGTGCCAGCAGCCCTTCGATGGAGACCCAGTACTTC	CASSPSMETQYF
TRBD1	NA	TRBV2	TRBJ1-5	13	TGTGCCAGCGGGGGGACAGGCCGACAGCCCCAGCATTTT	CASGGTGRQPQHF
TRBD1	NA	TRBV7-9	TRBJ1-1	15	TGTGCCAGCAGCTCCTCAAGGACAGGGCGGACTGAAGCTTTCTTT	CASSSSRTGRTEAFF
NA	NA	TRBV5-6	TRBJ2-7	13	TGTGCCAGCTCTACAGGGCGCTCCTACGAGCAGTACTTC	CASSTGRSYEQYF
TRBD2	NA	TRBV11-3	TRBJ2-1	16	TGTGCCAGCAGCCTAGAGCGGGGGGCTGAAATGAATGAGCAGTTCTTC	CASSLERGAEMNEQFF
NA	NA	TRBV5-1	TRBJ1-1	14	TGCGCCAGCAGCTTGGCGTCACAGAAAACTGAAGCTTTCTTT	CASSLASQKTEAFF
TRBD2	NA	TRBV6-5	TRBJ2-5	15	TGTGCCAGCAGTTACTCGGGAGCGGGGGGCAAGACCCAGTACTTC	CASSYSGAGGKTQYF
NA	NA	TRBV5-1	TRBJ2-7	13	TGCGCCAGCACCCGACCAGGGACCTACGAGCAGTACTTC	CASTRPGTYEQYF
NA	NA	TRBV30	TRBJ1-3	16	TGTGCCTGGAGTGGAGCGAGGGGGTCCTTTGGAAACACCATATATTTT	CAWSGARGSFGNTIYF
NA	NA	TRBV18	TRBJ1-1	14	TGTGCCAGCTCATCCCAGGGGTACGACACTGAAGCTTTCTTT	CASSSQGYDTEAFF
TRBD1	NA	TRBV5-1	TRBJ2-7	14	TGCGCCAGCAGCCCGGGACAGGGGAGACACGAGCAGTACTTC	CASSPGQGRHEQYF